The 5 T cell receptor beta chains listed next were all sequenced from one sample in a study of T cell changes during pregnancy in multiple sclerosis (dated by TCRdb to the late 2010s). Receptor amplification or capture employed the immunoSEQ multiplex PCR assay. Not all clones reach the TCRdb copy of this immuneACCESS table, which keeps in-frame sequences only. Checked studies attribute under half of the gap to unresolved V genes and leave the rest unexplained. The table for this sample lists approximately 70,000 clones; around 90% of them were counted only once. The biggest ten clones account for less than 2% of the sample. Sequencing used peripheral blood, obtained in the second trimester of pregnancy. The receptors derive from a female donor with multiple sclerosis, enrolled in a pregnancy study.

The table lists this clone with a count of one. The gene calls are TRBV28 and TRBJ2-1; 11 bases match TRBD2. V lost 4 bases, J lost 7 bases, and 9 bases stayed unmatched. This CDR3 has 16 residues. Germline V gene lookup returns CDR1 MDHEN and CDR2 SYDVKM. CDR3: CASSSPASGRTNEQFF. CDR3 DNA sequence: TGTGCCAGCAGTTCCCCGGCTAGCGGGAGGACAAATGAGCAGTTCTTC.

The J gene is TRBJ2-5, the V gene TRBV19; 8 bases agree with TRBD2. After removal of 5 bases from V and 1 base from J, the junction contained 9 bases not matched to a gene. The CDR3 totals 16 residues. The germline gives CDR1 LNHDA, CDR2 SQIVND (reference sequence). This CDR3 is CASSSLGGGPQETQYF. The CDR3 DNA reads TGTGCCAGTAGTTCTCTCGGCGGGGGGCCCCAAGAGACCCAGTACTTC.

The rearrangement links TRBV6-1 to TRBJ2-6, with a weak D call TRBD1 (5 bases). Trimming shortened V by 10 bases and J by 0 bases, and 13 bases separated the two germline ends. The CDR3 covers 15 residues. In germline, CDR1 is MNHNS, CDR2 SASEGT. The chain's CDR3 is CAIRQPGSGANVLTF. CDR3 coding DNA: TGTGCCATTAGACAGCCGGGCTCTGGGGCCAACGTCCTGACTTTC.

The chain joins TRBV2 to TRBJ2-2, with 8 bases aligning to TRBD1. Germline CDR1 SNHLY, CDR2 FYNNEI. This CDR3 contains 16 residues. J was trimmed by 5 bases and V by 6 bases; bases with no gene match: 11. The CDR3 protein is CASSDSGTGLTGELFF. CDR3 DNA: TGTGCCAGCAGCGACTCCGGGACAGGTCTGACCGGGGAGCTGTTTTTT.

The chain links TRBV5-4 to TRBJ2-4; 12 bases line up with TRBD1. V shed 3 bases, J shed 2 bases, and the junction held 3 bases outside the gene matches. Germline V CDR1 and CDR2: SGHNT, YYREEE (reference sequence). The CDR3 is made up of 16 amino acids. The CDR3 protein is CASSSRDRGPKNIQYF. CDR3 nucleotide sequence: TGTGCCAGCAGCTCCCGGGACAGGGGGCCCAAAAACATTCAGTACTTC. Supplemented by reference TRBV5-4 and TRBJ2-4, the full variable domain reads ETGVTQSPTHLIKTRGQQVTLRCSSQSGHNTVSWYQQALGQGPQFIFQYYREEENGRGNFPPRFSGLQFPNYSSELNVNALELDDSALYLCASSSRDRGPKNIQYFGAGTRLSVL.